These 19 T cell receptor beta chains were sequenced from one sample in a study of blood T cell repertoires in COVID-19 (dated by TCRdb to about 2020). The protocol used for the library was the immunoSEQ multiplex PCR assay. This is the immuneACCESS table as TCRdb keeps it, with only in-frame sequences that have V and J called. A part of the clones is gone; compared with another copy, unresolved V genes explain less than half, and the rest is unexplained. This sample gives 200,000 to 300,000 clones in total; 65% to 90% of them show up just once. Almost 2% of the sample is taken by the ten largest. Sequencing was performed on peripheral blood. The receptor source for this set is a man aged 25-40 years with active or convalescent COVID-19.

V gene TRBV6-5 combines with J gene TRBJ2-2, with 8 bases lining up with TRBD2. The V gene's germline CDR1 is MNHEY and CDR2 SVGAGI. The CDR3 is 14 residues long. Trimming at V came to 6 bases and at J to 9 bases, leaving 9 bases not matched to a gene. The CDR3 bases are TGTGCCAGCAGAACTAGCGGCGAACACCGGGAGCTGTTTTTT. Protein sequence: CASRTSGEHRELFF.

The chain combines TRBV3-1 (or the pseudogene TRBV3-2) with TRBJ2-3, with D possibly being TRBD2 (6 bases). The length of the CDR3 is 16 residues. Trimming pared 6 bases from V and 4 bases from J, leaving 20 bases between. Germline V gene data show CDR1 as LGHDT and CDR2 as YNNKEL (reference sequence). CDR3 nucleotides: TGTGCCAGCAGGCAAATAGGTGGGGGGAAGGCAGATACGCAGTATTTT. Residues: CASRQIGGGKADTQYF.

The rearrangement uses TRBV3-1 (or the pseudogene TRBV3-2) and TRBJ1-5; D might be TRBD1 (5 bases). Deletions cut 3 bases from V and 6 bases from J, with 15 bases between. CDR1 is LGHDT and CDR2 is YNNKEL in the germline V gene (reference sequence). This CDR3 is built from 15 residues. In DNA, the CDR3 is TGTGCCAGCAGCCAGGTTTCAGGGTTGGGTCAGCCCCAGCATTTT. Translated: CASSQVSGLGQPQHF.

V gene TRBV25-1 combines with J gene TRBJ2-1, with TRBD1 identical over 10 bases. Trimming removed 5 bases from V and 4 bases from J; junction bases left unmatched: 5. There are 15 residues in the CDR3. Germline CDR1 and CDR2: MGHDK and SYGVNS. DNA for the CDR3: TGTGCCAGCAGTAAAGACAGGGGGCTGTACAATGAGCAGTTCTTC. It encodes CASSKDRGLYNEQFF.

This clone was seen just once. This chain links TRBV6-5 with TRBJ1-2; the D is unclear. The CDR3 loop spans 14 amino acids. Germline CDR1 MNHEY, CDR2 SVGAGI. V was cut by 0 bases and J by 8 bases, with 13 bases left in between. Here the CDR3 reads CASSYSSLGRGYTF. The DNA for the CDR3 is TGTGCCAGCAGTTACTCGAGTCTGGGGAGGGGCTACACCTTC.

The rearrangement uses TRBV29-1 and TRBJ2-2; 7 bases match TRBD2. The CDR3 sequence is 17 residues long. Trimming took 1 base from V and 5 from J; bases not matched to a gene: 13. The germline V gene has CDR1 SQVTM and CDR2 ANQGSEA. The CDR3 reads CSVEAASPGTKTGELFF. For the CDR3, the DNA is TGCAGCGTTGAAGCGGCTTCGCCCGGGACTAAAACCGGGGAGCTGTTTTTT.

This clone showed up just once. V usage is TRBV9 and J usage is TRBJ2-5; the D gene is possibly TRBD2 (5 bases). Trimming took 4 bases from V and 7 from J, leaving 17 bases between them. CDR1 SGDLS and CDR2 YYNGEE come from the germline V gene. The CDR3 has 14 amino acids. CDR3 amino acids: CASSSTAGRGTQYF. CDR3 DNA sequence: TGTGCCAGCAGCTCTACTGCGGGTCGGGGGACCCAGTACTTC.

The chain joins TRBV7-9 to TRBJ1-2, with D perhaps matching TRBD1 (6 bases). The CDR3 length is 15 residues. Germline V gene sequence: CDR1 SEHNR, CDR2 FQNEAQ (reference sequence). V shed 4 bases and J shed 7 bases, with 19 bases lying between them. CDR3 sequence reads: CASSSFPGGGSGYTF. CDR3 bases: TGTGCCAGCAGCTCCTTCCCGGGGGGCGGGAGTGGCTACACCTTC.

The rearrangement links TRBV15 to TRBJ2-7; 7 bases line up with TRBD1. CDR1 and CDR2 from the germline V gene are LNHNV and YYDKDF (reference sequence). Unmatched junction bases numbered 2, after V lost 6 bases and J lost 0 bases. The CDR3 length is 13 residues. For the CDR3, the DNA is TGTGCCACCAGAGACAGGGTCTCCTACGAGCAGTACTTC. It codes for CATRDRVSYEQYF.

The CDR3 coding sequence is TGTGCCTGGAGTGTAAAAGGGGGGGCCTACGAGCAGTACTTC. Protein: CAWSVKGGAYEQYF. J is TRBJ2-7 and V is TRBV30; D perhaps matches TRBD2 (7 bases). V gave up 0 bases and J gave up 2 bases, with 11 bases separating them. The CDR3 has 14 amino acids. Germline values: CDR1 GTSNPN, CDR2 SVGIG (reference sequence).

This sequence joins TRBV30 and TRBJ1-3; D remains unclear. The ends were cut back, 5 bases at V and 11 bases at J, with 16 bases in the middle. The CDR3 sequence is 12 residues long. Germline V gene sequence: CDR1 GTSNPN, CDR2 SVGIG (reference sequence). The CDR3 coding sequence is TGTGCCTGGGGGGTTGGTGAGGCGGCCATATATTTT. It encodes CAWGVGEAAIYF.

V and J are TRBV15 and TRBJ1-1; 7 nucleotides match TRBD1. The length of the CDR3 is 16 residues. V trimming: 0 bases; J trimming: 1 base; junction bases outside the gene matches: 5. Germline-derived CDR1 and CDR2 are LNHNV and YYDKDF (reference sequence). CDR3 in DNA: TGTGCCACCAGCAGAGATCCGGGGACAGCGAACACTGAAGCTTTCTTT. The encoded protein is CATSRDPGTANTEAFF.

The rearrangement links TRBV6-5 to TRBJ1-2; 11 positions match TRBD1. Per germline, CDR1 MNHEY and CDR2 SVGAGI. This CDR3 has 14 residues. After removal of 7 bases from V and 7 bases from J, the junction contained 8 bases not matched to a gene. The CDR3 is CASTQGQGGSGYTF. CDR3 nucleotides: TGTGCCAGCACCCAGGGACAGGGGGGGAGTGGCTACACCTTC.

The V and J genes are TRBV13 and TRBJ1-2; D is undetermined. CDR3 length: 12 residues. Germline CDR1 and CDR2: PRHDT and FYEKMQ (reference sequence). Trimming took off 0 bases at V and 7 bases at J, with 6 bases between the two ends. CDR3 coding DNA: TGTGCCAGCAGCTTAGGTGGAGGTGGCTACACCTTC. Encoded protein: CASSLGGGGYTF.

CDR3 residues: CATSRTGGNYGYTF. CDR3 coding DNA: TGTGCCACCAGCAGGACAGGGGGCAACTATGGCTACACCTTC. V usage is TRBV15 and J usage is TRBJ1-2, with 10 bases aligning to TRBD1. The CDR3 sequence is 14 residues long. The V and J ends lost 3 bases and 2 bases, in that order; junction bases with no gene match: 0. The V gene's germline CDR1 is LNHNV and CDR2 YYDKDF (reference sequence).

This clone was seen only once. The chain joins TRBV27 to TRBJ1-5; the D is unclear. V was shortened by 5 bases and J by 2 bases, with 7 bases between the two germline ends. The V gene's germline CDR1 is MNHEY and CDR2 SMNVEV (reference sequence). The CDR3 is 13 residues long. The DNA for the CDR3 is TGTGCCAGCAGTCAGATTGGCAATCAGCCCCAGCATTTT. This translates into CASSQIGNQPQHF.

The V and J genes are TRBV7-2 and TRBJ2-7; tentatively, D is TRBD1 (6 bases). The germline V gene has CDR1 SGHTA and CDR2 FQGNSA. The CDR3 sequence is 14 residues long. Trimming pared 5 bases from V and 0 bases from J, leaving 11 bases between. The CDR3 loop is CASSPDSSSYEQYF. CDR3 coding DNA: TGTGCCAGCAGCCCGGACAGCAGCTCCTACGAGCAGTACTTC.

The chain joins TRBV6-2 or TRBV6-3 to TRBJ2-2; 11 nucleotides agree with TRBD2. This CDR3 spans 17 amino acids. V lost 0 bases and J lost 4; bases outside the gene matches: 4. The germline gives CDR1 MNHEY, CDR2 SVGEGT. CDR3 protein: CASSYSGLAGGTGELFF. The CDR3 coding sequence is TGTGCCAGCAGTTACTCGGGGCTAGCGGGGGGCACCGGGGAGCTGTTTTTT.

J is TRBJ1-1 and V is TRBV6-5, with D maybe TRBD1 (6 bases). Between the trimmed V and J ends, which lost 6 bases and 4 bases, there was a span of 15 bases. The length of the CDR3 is 14 residues. CDR1 MNHEY and CDR2 SVGAGI come from the germline V gene. As DNA, the CDR3 is TGTGCCAGCAGACAAGACAGGTCGCTCACTGAAGCTTTCTTT. This translates into CASRQDRSLTEAFF.